The 12 T cell receptor beta chains presented below share a single source sample, sequenced in a study of response to subunit inactivated influenza vaccine. TCRdb redid the calling of the RT-PCR reads with MiXCR, one entry per CDR3 protein. The sample comprises hundreds of thousands of distinct CDR3 sequences, about 25% of which are singletons, and less than 2.5% rests with the top ten. The sequencing here drew on CD4+ T cells sorted from PBMCs, taken 5 days after vaccination. The receptors here all came from a man aged 45-60 years who received an inactivated influenza vaccine.

This clonotype turned up a few times. The V gene is TRBV12-3 or TRBV12-4, the J gene TRBJ2-1, with D uncertain. The CDR3 is 15 amino acids. V dropped 6 bases and J dropped 4 bases, with 16 bases sitting between them. CDR3 loop: CASRRSGRIYNEQFF. The DNA for the CDR3 is TGTGCCAGCAGGCGGTCGGGCCGGATTTACAATGAGCAGTTCTTC.

This clonotype showed up just a few times. The rearrangement joins TRBV29-1 to TRBJ2-5; D is ambiguous. V dropped 4 bases and J dropped 9 bases, with 15 bases sitting between them. Germline values: CDR1 SQVTM, CDR2 ANQGSEA. The length of the CDR3 is 12 residues. In DNA form, the CDR3 reads TGCAGCGTTGGAGACTCCCCCCGCCCCCAGTACTTC. Protein: CSVGDSPRPQYF.

This rearrangement joins TRBV20-1 to TRBJ2-7, with 9 bases lining up with TRBD1. CDR1 DFQATT and CDR2 SNEGSKA come from the germline V gene (reference sequence). V shed 6 bases and J 2 bases; nucleotides not matched to a gene: 8. The CDR3 runs 14 residues. In nucleotides, the CDR3 is TGCAGTGCCCGGGGGACAGGGTCGACCTACGAGCAGTACTTC. Protein: CSARGTGSTYEQYF.

The rearrangement joins TRBV5-1 to TRBJ2-3; TRBD1 matches 8 bases. Germline CDR1 SGHRS, CDR2 YFSETQ. V lost 2 bases, J lost 1 base, and 9 bases stayed unmatched. The CDR3 loop spans 17 amino acids. CDR3 sequence: CASSLRTGLRGTDTQYF. In nucleotides, the CDR3 is TGCGCCAGCAGCTTACGGACAGGGTTGCGCGGCACAGATACGCAGTATTTT.

V and J are TRBV20-1 and TRBJ2-1, with 11 bases that match TRBD2. The CDR3 totals 16 residues. J lost 10 bases, V lost 1 base, and 12 bases had no gene match. Germline CDR1 DFQATT, CDR2 SNEGSKA (reference sequence). The CDR3: CSARGRGTSGLSEQFF. In nucleotides, the CDR3 is TGCAGTGCTAGAGGAAGAGGGACTAGCGGCCTTTCGGAGCAGTTCTTC.

In its sample, this clonotype was seen a few times. The rearrangement joins TRBV7-9 to TRBJ2-3, with 8 bases that match TRBD2. This CDR3 is built from 14 residues. V was pared by 5 bases and J by 5 bases, with 6 bases of the junction left unmatched. Germline V gene data show CDR1 as SEHNR and CDR2 as FQNEAQ (reference sequence). CDR3 sequence: CASSQRGFGDTQYF. As DNA, the CDR3 is TGTGCCAGCAGCCAGCGGGGGTTTGGAGATACGCAGTATTTT.

The chain employs TRBV7-2 and TRBJ2-3; 8 bases fit TRBD2. The CDR3 runs 15 residues. The V gene end was trimmed by 4 bases and the J gene end by 6 bases; junction bases not matched to a gene: 9. The germline gives CDR1 SGHTA, CDR2 FQGNSA. DNA of the CDR3: TGTGCCAGCAGCTCAACCGGGACTAGAGGGGATACGCAGTATTTT. Translation: CASSSTGTRGDTQYF.

This clonotype appeared a few times. This sequence joins TRBV5-1 and TRBJ2-3; tentatively, D is TRBD2 (6 bases). The germline V gene encodes CDR1 SGHRS and CDR2 YFSETQ. This CDR3 has 15 amino acids. Between the trimmed V and J ends, which lost 2 bases and 0 bases, there was a span of 10 bases. The CDR3 loop reads CASSLPGGSTDTQYF. The DNA of the CDR3 is TGCGCCAGCAGCTTACCAGGAGGGAGCACAGATACGCAGTATTTT.

The genes are TRBV28 and TRBJ1-6; D gene unclear. Germline V gene sequence: CDR1 MDHEN, CDR2 SYDVKM. V was trimmed by 6 bases and J by 6 bases, leaving 9 bases between them. The CDR3 runs 13 residues. The CDR3 here is CASRLGSNSPLHF. The CDR3 DNA reads TGTGCCAGCAGACTGGGGAGTAATTCACCCCTCCACTTT.

This clonotype has only a few counts. V and J are TRBV5-6 and TRBJ2-1; no reliable D call. The CDR3 has 15 amino acids. The V end was cut by 5 bases, the J end by 6 bases, with 18 bases between. Per the germline V gene, CDR1 is SGHDT and CDR2 is YYEEEE. CDR3 sequence reads: CASSPGVGSFNEQFF. CDR3 in DNA: TGTGCCAGCAGTCCCGGTGTAGGGTCTTTCAATGAGCAGTTCTTC.

This clonotype was seen many times. The DNA for the CDR3 is TGTGCCAGCAGCCAATCCCGGGGGAGGGATGAGCAGTTCTTC. Translated: CASSQSRGRDEQFF. This chain uses TRBV4-2 with TRBJ2-1, with 7 bases lining up with TRBD2. CDR3 length equals 14 residues. CDR1 and CDR2 from the germline V gene are LGHNA and YNFKEQ. V lost 2 bases to trimming and J lost 8 bases; unmatched junction nucleotides: 6.

V usage is TRBV11-2 and J usage is TRBJ2-3, with 7 bases aligning to TRBD2. Losses at the gene ends were 5 bases for V and 1 base for J; bases not matched to a gene: 9. This CDR3 is built from 16 residues. Germline lookup yields CDR1 SGHAT and CDR2 FQNNGV. CDR3 residues: CASSPWGGSGTDTQYF. The CDR3 coding sequence is TGTGCCAGCAGCCCCTGGGGGGGTAGCGGCACAGATACGCAGTATTTT. The whole variable domain, filled in from reference TRBV11-2 and TRBJ2-3, reads EAGVAQSPRYKIIEKRQSVAFWCNPISGHATLYWYQQILGQGPKLLIQFQNNGVVDDSQLPKDRFSAERLKGVDSTLKIQPAKLEDSAVYLCASSPWGGSGTDTQYFGPGTRLTVL.